The present TCR beta chain was sequenced within a study of CD8+CD57+ T cells in acquired aplastic anemia. Turning to the study itself: Across the sorted CD4+ and CD8+ cells, DNA amounts averaged approximately 3.1 ug.

The V and J ends lost 10 bases and 3 bases respectively, with 15 bases between them. CDR1 is SEHNR and CDR2 is FQNEAQ in the germline V gene (reference sequence). The CDR3 has 13 amino acids. Flow cytometry had shown expanded CD8+CD57+ cells in the patients chosen for sequencing. Severe acquired aplastic anemia was present in all patients. Profiles of TCR beta VDJ and CDR3 were generated from a genomic DNA template. TCRdb fed the reads into MiXCR, producing one record per CDR3 protein. The sample has over 150,000 distinct CDR3 sequences; almost 50% are singletons. The specimen sequenced was sorted CD4+, CD8+, or CD8+CD57+ T cells (not recorded which) from PBMCs. The receptor comes from a human donor with aplastic anemia. The rearrangement links TRBV7-9 to TRBJ1-2, with D tentatively TRBD1 (6 bases). Written as DNA, the CDR3 is TGTGCCACTGAAGAGGGGGGACACTATGGCTACACCTTC. This sequence encodes CATEEGGHYGYTF. Filled out from reference TRBV7-9 and TRBJ1-2, the complete variable domain reads DTGVSQNPRHKITKRGQNVTFRCDPISEHNRLYWYRQTLGQGPEFLTYFQNEAQLEKSRLLSDRFSAERPKGSFSTLEIQRTEQGDSAMYLCATEEGGHYGYTFGSGTRLTVV.